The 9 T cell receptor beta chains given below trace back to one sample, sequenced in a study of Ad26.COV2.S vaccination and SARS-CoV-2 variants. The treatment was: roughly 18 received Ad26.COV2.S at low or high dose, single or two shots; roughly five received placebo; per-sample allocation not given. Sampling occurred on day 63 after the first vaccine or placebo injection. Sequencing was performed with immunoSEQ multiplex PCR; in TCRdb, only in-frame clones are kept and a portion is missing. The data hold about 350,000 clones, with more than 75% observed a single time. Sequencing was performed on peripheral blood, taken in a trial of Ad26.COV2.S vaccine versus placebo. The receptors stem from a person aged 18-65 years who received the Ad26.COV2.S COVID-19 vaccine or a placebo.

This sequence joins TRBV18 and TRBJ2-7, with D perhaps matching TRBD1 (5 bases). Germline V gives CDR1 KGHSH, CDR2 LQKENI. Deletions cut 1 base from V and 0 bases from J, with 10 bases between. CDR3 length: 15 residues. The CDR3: CASSPQQASSYEQYF. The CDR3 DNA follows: TGTGCCAGCTCACCACAACAGGCTAGCTCCTACGAGCAGTACTTC. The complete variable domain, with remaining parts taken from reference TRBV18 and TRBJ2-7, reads NAGVMQNPRHLVRRRGQEARLRCSPMKGHSHVYWYRQLPEEGLKFMVYLQKENIIDESGMPKERFSAEFPKEGPSILRIQQVVRGDSAAYFCASSPQQASSYEQYFGPGTRLTVT.

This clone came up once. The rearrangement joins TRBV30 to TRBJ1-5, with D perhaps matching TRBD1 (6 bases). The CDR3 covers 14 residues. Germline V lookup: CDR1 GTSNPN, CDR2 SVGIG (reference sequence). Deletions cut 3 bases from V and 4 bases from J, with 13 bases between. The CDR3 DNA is TGTGCCTGGAGCCCAGGGGTGGGAAATCAGCCCCAGCATTTT. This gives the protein CAWSPGVGNQPQHF.

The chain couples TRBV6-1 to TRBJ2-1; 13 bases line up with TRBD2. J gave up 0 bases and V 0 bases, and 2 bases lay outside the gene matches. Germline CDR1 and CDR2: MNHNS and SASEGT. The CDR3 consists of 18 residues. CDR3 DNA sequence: TGTGCCAGCAGTGAAGCGAGGACTAGCGGGAGCTCCTACAATGAGCAGTTCTTC. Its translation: CASSEARTSGSSYNEQFF.

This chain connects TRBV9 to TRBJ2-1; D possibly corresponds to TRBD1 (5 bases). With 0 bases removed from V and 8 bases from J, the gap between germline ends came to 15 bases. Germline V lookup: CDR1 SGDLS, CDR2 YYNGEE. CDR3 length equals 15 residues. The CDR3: CASSVALAGWDEQFF. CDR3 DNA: TGTGCCAGCAGCGTAGCCCTTGCAGGGTGGGATGAGCAGTTCTTC.

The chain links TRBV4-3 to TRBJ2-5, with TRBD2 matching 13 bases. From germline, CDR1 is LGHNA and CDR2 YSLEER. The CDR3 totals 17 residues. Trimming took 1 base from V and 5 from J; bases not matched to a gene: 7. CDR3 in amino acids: CASSQGLAGGVRETQYF. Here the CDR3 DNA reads TGCGCCAGCAGCCAAGGACTAGCGGGAGGTGTCAGGGAGACCCAGTACTTC.

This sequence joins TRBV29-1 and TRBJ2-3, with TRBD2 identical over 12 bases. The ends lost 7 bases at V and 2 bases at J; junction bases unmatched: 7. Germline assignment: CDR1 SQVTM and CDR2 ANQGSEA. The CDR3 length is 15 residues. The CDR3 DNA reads TGCAGCGGCGTCCTAGCGGGAGGGCCCACAGATACGCAGTATTTT. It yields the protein CSGVLAGGPTDTQYF.

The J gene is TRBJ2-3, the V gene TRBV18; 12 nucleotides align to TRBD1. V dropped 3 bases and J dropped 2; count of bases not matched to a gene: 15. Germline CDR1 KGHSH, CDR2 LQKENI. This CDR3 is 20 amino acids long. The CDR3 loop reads CASSPPPGQGAPTATDTQYF. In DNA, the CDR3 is TGTGCCAGCTCACCGCCCCCGGGACAGGGGGCGCCCACCGCCACAGATACGCAGTATTTT.

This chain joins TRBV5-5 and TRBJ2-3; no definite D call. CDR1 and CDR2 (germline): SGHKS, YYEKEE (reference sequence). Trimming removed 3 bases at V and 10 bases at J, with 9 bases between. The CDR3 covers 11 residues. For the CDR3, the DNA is TGTGCCAGCAGCTCCTTGGTTGCGCAGTATTTT. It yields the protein CASSSLVAQYF. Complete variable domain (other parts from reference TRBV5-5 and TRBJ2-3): DAGVTQSPTHLIKTRGQQVTLRCSPISGHKSVSWYQQVLGQGPQFIFQYYEKEERGRGNFPDRFSARQFPNYSSELNVNALLLGDSALYLCASSSLVAQYFGPGTRLTVL.

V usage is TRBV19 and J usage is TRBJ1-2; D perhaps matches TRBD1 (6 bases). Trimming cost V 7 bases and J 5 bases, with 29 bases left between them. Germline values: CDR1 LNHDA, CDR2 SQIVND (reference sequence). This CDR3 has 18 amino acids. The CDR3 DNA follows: TGTGCCAGTATGCCAACCCAGTGGGGGCACACGATGATGTATGGCTACACCTTC. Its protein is CASMPTQWGHTMMYGYTF.